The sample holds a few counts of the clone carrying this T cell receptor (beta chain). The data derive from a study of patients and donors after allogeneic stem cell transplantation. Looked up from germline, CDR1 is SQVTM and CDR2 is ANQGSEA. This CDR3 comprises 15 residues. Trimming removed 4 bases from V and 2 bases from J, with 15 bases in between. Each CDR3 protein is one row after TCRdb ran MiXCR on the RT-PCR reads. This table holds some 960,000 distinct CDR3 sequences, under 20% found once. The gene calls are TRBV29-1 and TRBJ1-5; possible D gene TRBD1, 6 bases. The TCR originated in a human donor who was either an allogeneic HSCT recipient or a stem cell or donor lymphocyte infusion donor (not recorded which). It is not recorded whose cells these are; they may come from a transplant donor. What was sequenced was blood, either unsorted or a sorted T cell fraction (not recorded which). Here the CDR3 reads CSVVTGGGGNQPQHF. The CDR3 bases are TGCAGCGTTGTGACGGGGGGCGGTGGCAATCAGCCCCAGCATTTT.